This record covers a single TCR beta chain. No antigen is known for it. Individuals selected for sequencing had exhibited CD8+CD57+ cell expansion on flow cytometry. In all patients, the disease was severe acquired aplastic anemia. The sample comes from a study of CD8+CD57+ T cells in acquired aplastic anemia. About the study: On average, sorted CD4+ and CD8+ cells gave 3.2 ug of DNA. Findings and limits, study-wide: About 27 CD8+ CDR3 sequences were shared between patients and controls. Controls did not differ significantly from patients in CD8+ Simpson's diversity.

CDR3 and TCR beta VDJ profiling relied on genomic DNA as the template. TCRdb reprocessed the reads via MiXCR and lists one record per CDR3 protein. The data show 250,000 to 300,000 distinct CDR3 sequences, with approximately 58% seen just once and 1% to 1.5% held by the top ten. The CDR3 consists of 13 residues. V was clipped by 3 bases and J by 3 bases, with 7 bases between them. Germline V gives CDR1 SGDLS, CDR2 YYNGEE. The specimen sequenced was sorted CD4+, CD8+, or CD8+CD57+ T cells (not recorded which) from PBMCs. The chain joins TRBV9 to TRBJ2-4, with D possibly matching TRBD1 (5 bases). This TCR derives from a human donor with aplastic anemia. This CDR3 reads CASSDDSKNIQYF. The CDR3 coding sequence is TGTGCCAGCAGCGACGACAGCAAAAACATTCAGTACTTC.